This T cell receptor beta chain was sequenced for a study of PD-L1 blockade in urothelial cancer (dated by TCRdb to between 2016 and 2019). As for the study more broadly: Every patient began therapy at some point between 2014 and 2015 and was given atezolizumab 1,200 mg intravenously every 3 weeks. About 90% of the roughly 30 patients were males with bladder-origin urothelial cancer, and 18 of 29 reported a prior smoking history. An ECOG performance status of 0 or 1 was recorded for the patients, and 0 to 3 prior chemotherapy regimens had been received by the patients. Blood samples were analyzed at two time points: 3 weeks after treatment start (second dose) and 6 weeks after treatment start. Blood samples yielded a median of roughly 140,000 T cells and roughly 80,000 unique TCRs, with median clonality approximately 0.08. The study, an exploratory multi-omic analysis, examined somatic, immune and clinical correlates of response to PD-L1 blockade with atezolizumab in urothelial cancer. Pretreatment tumor samples, along with matched peripheral blood serially collected before and after atezolizumab treatment, were subjected to TCR sequencing. Progression-free survival longer than 6 months counted as durable clinical benefit, and TCR features were additionally tested against both progression-free and overall survival. Whole exome sequencing and RNA sequencing of pretreatment tumors were performed alongside TCR sequencing in the same patients. Durable clinical benefit was achieved by nine patients and was not achieved by 20 patients. Some 30 patients had pretreatment blood TCR-seq, some 25 had at least one posttreatment blood collection, and some 25 had tumor TCR-seq.

CDR1 and CDR2, looked up from the germline V gene, are SGHRS and YFSETQ. Deletion took 1 base off V and 0 bases off J, with a span of 13 bases between the germline ends. The CDR3 runs 17 amino acids, cysteine and phenylalanine included. Here the CDR3 DNA is all that survives: 51 bases in frame from base 1. Remarks on this clone: Its antigen has not been determined. Per-base quality was not reported, and no clone a single base away is much larger than it.

Interpreted using the paper, the time point label stands for: peripheral blood 6 weeks after treatment start. A total of 25 to 30 patients with locally advanced or metastatic urothelial carcinoma, treated at Memorial Sloan Kettering on a trial protocol, made up the cohort. Peripheral blood mononuclear cells were collected pretreatment and during treatment, at between 1 and 8 total time points per patient. The Qiagen DNeasy Blood extraction kit was used to purify genomic DNA from total PBMCs and tumor samples. Collected pretreatment and during treatment, PBMCs were isolated and stored as previously described. General conclusions and limits of the study: A pretreatment peripheral blood TCR clonality below the median was linked to improved progression-free and overall survival. Because the sample size was small (n ≈ 31) and many of the analyses were exploratory, the results are meant to be hypothesis-generating. Greater expansion of tumor-associated TCR clones in peripheral blood 3 weeks after the start of treatment was observed in patients with durable benefit (n of about 21, p = 0.022).

Synthetic TCR analog templates were spiked into each PCR so that absolute template abundance could be estimated from read counts. The immunoSEQ assay used bias-controlled V and J gene primers to amplify TCRbeta CDR3 regions from genomic DNA. Rearranged TCRbeta segments were sequenced at approximately 20X coverage. The study's processing was this. Sequencing errors were corrected by clustering and CDR3s were annotated against IMGT to assign V, D and J genes. Only productive TCRbeta rearrangements were used in downstream analyses, excluding out-of-frame or stop-codon sequences. Clonality was computed as one minus Shannon entropy normalized by the log of the number of unique productive sequences. Clones differing between time points or between blood and tumor were identified using Fisher's exact test with Benjamini-Hochberg correction, with an adjusted p below 0.01 applied as the threshold. TCRdb retrieved this table from immuneACCESS and kept in-frame rearrangements only. Not all clones are present; in checked studies, unresolved V genes account for under half, and no reason is known for the remainder. V, J and clone size are those of that table, while D and trimming were read from the DNA. The sample contains around 100,000 clones, 91% of them found a single time. Around 4% of the sample lies in the top ten.

The source material was PBMCs, sampled around atezolizumab (anti-PD-L1) treatment. This sequence was found in a man aged 60-69 years with urothelial cancer. Recombination joined TRBV5-1 with TRBJ1-4; the D gene cannot be named for sure. The CDR3 region reads CASSLSGTASTNEKLFF. Here is the DNA: TGCGCCAGCAGCTTGAGTGGAACAGCCTCAACTAATGAAAAACTGTTTTTT.